Listed below are T cell receptor beta chains from one sample, sequenced in a study of T-cell reconstitution after alpha-beta-depleted transplantation in children. TCRdb recomputed calls from the PCR reads with MiXCR, one row per CDR3 protein. Of under 850,000 distinct CDR3 sequences in the sample, around 14% are singletons; the top ten hold 0.79%. The source was PBMCs, collected before TCRalphabeta/CD19-depleted stem cell transplant. These receptors were taken from a girl aged 2 to 9 with congenital amegakaryocytic thrombocytopenia, due to receive a stem cell transplant. Each CDR3 is given with its conserved first and last residue. A D gene is named only where the DNA matches it firmly. Clone size is given for some rows only: seen once, a few or many times, or a class if the clone is expanded.

j_gene | v_gene | d_gene | abundance | CDR3aa | CDR3nt
TRBJ2-5 | TRBV2 | - | - | CASSWASEETQYF | TGTGCCAGCAGTTGGGCGTCCGAAGAGACCCAGTACTTC
TRBJ2-5 | TRBV11-2 | - | few | CASRGFWETQYF | TGTGCCAGCAGGGGTTTTTGGGAGACCCAGTACTTC
TRBJ1-1 | TRBV6-1 | - | - | CASRRRRQDTEAFF | TGTGCCAGCAGACGACGGAGACAAGACACTGAAGCTTTCTTT
TRBJ2-1 | TRBV5-1 | TRBD2 | few | CASSSLGTSGYNEQFF | TGCGCCAGCAGCTCCTTAGGGACTAGCGGCTACAATGAGCAGTTCTTC
TRBJ2-7 | TRBV12-3/TRBV12-4 | - | few | CASSAQEVFEQYF | TGTGCCAGCAGTGCCCAGGAGGTATTCGAGCAGTACTTC
TRBJ1-6 | TRBV20-1 | - | many | CSARRAGFNSPLHF | TGCAGTGCTAGAAGGGCTGGGTTCAATTCACCCCTCCACTTT
TRBJ2-5 | TRBV7-8 | - | many | CASEGGLLYQETQYF | TGTGCCAGCGAGGGGGGTCTCCTGTACCAAGAGACCCAGTACTTC
TRBJ2-1 | TRBV6-1 | TRBD2 | - | CASHPAGVGANEQFF | TGTGCCAGCCATCCGGCGGGAGTGGGCGCCAATGAGCAGTTCTTC
TRBJ2-3 | TRBV20-1 | TRBD2 | many | CSAQRNGLAGGGDTQYF | TGCAGTGCTCAGAGGAATGGACTAGCGGGAGGAGGGGATACGCAGTATTTT
TRBJ2-1 | TRBV20-1 | TRBD2 | many | CSARWLAGTSGNEQFF | TGCAGTGCTAGATGGCTAGCGGGAACGTCGGGCAATGAGCAGTTCTTC
TRBJ2-3 | TRBV27 | TRBD2 | - | CASSFLGGDDTQYF | TGTGCCAGCAGTTTTTTGGGGGGGGATGATACGCAGTATTTT
TRBJ2-3 | TRBV19 | - | - | CASSSVDSTDTQYF | TGTGCCAGCAGCTCTGTAGACAGCACAGATACGCAGTATTTT
TRBJ1-2 | TRBV24-1 | - | many | CATSGGYTF | TGTGCCACCAGTGGGGGCTACACCTTC
TRBJ1-2 | TRBV5-1 | - | - | CASSLEAGGRYGYTF | TGCGCCAGCAGCTTGGAGGCTGGGGGACGGTATGGCTACACCTTC
TRBJ1-1 | TRBV12-3/TRBV12-4 | TRBD1 | many | CASTQTGGLTEAFF | TGTGCCAGCACCCAGACAGGGGGCCTTACTGAAGCTTTCTTT
TRBJ2-7 | TRBV20-1 | - | many | CSVGLTDEQYF | TGCAGTGTGGGACTGACCGACGAGCAGTACTTC
TRBJ2-7 | TRBV12-3/TRBV12-4 | - | many | CASSLAYHYEQYF | TGTGCCAGCAGTTTAGCCTACCATTACGAGCAGTACTTC
TRBJ1-1 | TRBV10-3 | - | many | CAISETGTSLRAAGEAFF | TGTGCCATCAGTGAAACAGGGACGTCGCTTAGGGCTGCGGGTGAAGCTTTCTTT
TRBJ2-5 | TRBV20-1 | - | - | CSARRRLASRETQYF | TGCAGTGCTAGACGCCGCCTAGCGAGTCGGGAGACCCAGTACTTC
TRBJ1-3 | TRBV25-1 | - | many | CASSELQGSGNTIYF | TGTGCCAGCAGTGAATTACAGGGATCCGGAAACACCATATATTTT
TRBJ2-2 | TRBV7-6 | - | few | CASSQQGNGELFF | TGTGCCAGCAGCCAACAGGGAAACGGGGAGCTGTTTTTT
TRBJ1-1 | TRBV5-1 | - | - | CASSYGGGSTEAFF | TGCGCCAGCAGCTACGGTGGCGGGAGCACTGAAGCTTTCTTT
TRBJ2-5 | TRBV20-1 | - | - | CSAVQGAFQYF | TGCAGTGCTGTACAGGGAGCCTTCCAGTACTTC
TRBJ1-3 | TRBV20-1 | - | - | CSATGDRNTIYF | TGCAGTGCCACGGGGGACCGAAACACCATATATTTT
TRBJ2-1 | TRBV5-1 | - | few | CASTPGVWVESSYNEQFF | TGCGCCAGCACCCCTGGTGTTTGGGTCGAAAGCTCCTACAATGAGCAGTTCTTC
TRBJ2-5 | TRBV9 | TRBD2 | few | CASSVSSGSMGKTQYF | TGTGCCAGCAGCGTCAGTAGCGGGTCAATGGGAAAGACCCAGTACTTC
TRBJ1-5 | TRBV30 | - | - | CAWGMHSNQPQHF | TGTGCCTGGGGGATGCATAGCAATCAGCCCCAGCATTTT
TRBJ2-5 | TRBV29-1 | TRBD1 | many | CSVTGGRETQYF | TGCAGCGTTACAGGGGGCCGGGAGACCCAGTACTTC
TRBJ2-3 | TRBV7-9 | - | few | CASSLMVGADTQYF | TGTGCCAGCAGCTTAATGGTGGGAGCAGATACGCAGTATTTT
TRBJ1-4 | TRBV20-1 | TRBD1 | few | CSARDWQGAEKLFF | TGCAGTGCTAGAGATTGGCAGGGGGCGGAAAAACTGTTTTTT
TRBJ2-2 | TRBV20-1 | TRBD1 | - | CSVFNRGATRELFF | TGCAGTGTTTTTAACAGGGGTGCCACCAGGGAGCTGTTTTTT
TRBJ2-3 | TRBV20-1 | - | - | CSARILEDDSDTQYF | TGCAGTGCTAGAATACTAGAAGATGATTCAGATACGCAGTATTTT
TRBJ2-7 | TRBV7-2 | - | few | CASSLDHKYEQYF | TGTGCCAGCAGCTTAGATCACAAGTACGAGCAGTACTTC
TRBJ1-1 | TRBV5-6 | - | - | CASSLGPGEAFF | TGTGCCAGCAGCTTGGGTCCGGGTGAAGCTTTCTTT
TRBJ2-7 | TRBV7-9 | - | few | CASSFDQGKSYF | TGTGCCAGCAGCTTTGACCAGGGGAAAAGTTACTTC
TRBJ2-7 | TRBV20-1 | - | many | CSARRRSSYEQYF | TGCAGTGCTAGGCGGCGCTCAAGCTACGAGCAGTACTTC
TRBJ2-7 | TRBV12-3/TRBV12-4 | - | few | CASTRSSSYEQYF | TGTGCCAGCACCAGGTCGAGCTCCTACGAGCAGTACTTC
TRBJ2-7 | TRBV6-6 | - | - | CASSYDYYEQYF | TGTGCCAGCAGTTACGACTACTACGAGCAGTACTTC
TRBJ2-5 | TRBV30 | - | - | CAWKYGHAETQYF | TGTGCCTGGAAGTATGGGCACGCAGAGACCCAGTACTTC
TRBJ1-4 | TRBV15 | - | - | CATSREYGGTNEKLFF | TGTGCCACCAGCAGAGAATATGGAGGAACTAATGAAAAACTGTTTTTT
TRBJ2-1 | TRBV4-1 | TRBD2 | many | CASSQGLAGGYEQFF | TGCGCCAGCAGCCAAGGACTAGCGGGAGGGTATGAGCAGTTCTTC
TRBJ2-1 | TRBV15 | TRBD2 | - | CATGTASGRNEQFF | TGTGCCACCGGCACCGCTAGCGGGAGGAATGAGCAGTTCTTC
TRBJ2-5 | TRBV20-1 | TRBD2 | few | CSASAGVRETQYF | TGCAGTGCTAGTGCGGGAGTGCGGGAGACCCAGTACTTC
TRBJ1-5 | TRBV5-1 | TRBD1 | many | CASSLEQGGQPQHF | TGCGCCAGCAGCTTGGAACAGGGGGGGCAGCCCCAGCATTTT
TRBJ2-5 | TRBV5-6 | TRBD2 | many | CASSLSGRASETQYF | TGTGCCAGCAGCTTGAGCGGGAGGGCCTCAGAGACCCAGTACTTC
TRBJ2-1 | TRBV20-1 | TRBD1 | - | CSADPDRDSYNEQFF | TGCAGTGCCGACCCGGACAGGGACTCCTACAATGAGCAGTTCTTC
TRBJ1-1 | TRBV5-1 | - | - | CASMVGPLNTEAFF | TGCGCCAGCATGGTTGGGCCCCTGAACACTGAAGCTTTCTTT
TRBJ2-1 | TRBV20-1 | - | many | CSARGTASGEQFF | TGCAGTGCTAGAGGGACGGCTTCGGGTGAGCAGTTCTTC
TRBJ2-5 | TRBV20-1 | TRBD2 | many | CSALSLGVAGGQETQYF | TGCAGTGCTCTCAGCTTGGGTGTAGCGGGAGGTCAAGAGACCCAGTACTTC
TRBJ2-3 | TRBV28 | - | - | CASSPQEGGTQYF | TGTGCCAGCAGTCCCCAGGAGGGAGGCACGCAGTATTTT
TRBJ2-1 | TRBV10-3 | TRBD2 | many | CARGIKREPSYNEQFF | TGTGCCAGAGGGATCAAGCGGGAACCATCCTACAATGAGCAGTTCTTC
TRBJ1-6 | TRBV27 | - | few | CASSFNLVPGNSPLHF | TGTGCCAGCAGTTTCAATTTGGTCCCTGGAAATTCACCCCTCCACTTT
TRBJ1-1 | TRBV29-1 | TRBD1 | many | CSVRDRGTNTEAFF | TGCAGCGTTCGGGACAGGGGAACTAACACTGAAGCTTTCTTT